The sequence of this TCR beta chain was determined in a study of blood T cell repertoires in COVID-19. What the recovered Cohort 3 donors had was two negative PCRs, clearance, or symptom resolution. Authors' processing steps: Reference gene primer amplification in the assay estimated nucleated cell counts. Data came from immunoSEQ multiplex PCR; TCRdb stores just in-frame clones and leaves some out. V and J calls and clone size are given by that table; D and trimming were obtained from the DNA. The sample lists about 250,000 clones; around 84% were seen once. The trim removed 4 bases at V and 4 bases at J, leaving 6 bases unmatched. In germline, CDR1 is SGHVS, CDR2 FQNEAQ. The CDR3 consists of 14 residues.

The sequencing input was PBMCs or T cells enriched from blood (not recorded which). The TCR originated in a woman in her 50s who had recovered from COVID-19. The chain carries TRBV7-8 and TRBJ1-1, with 7 bases fitting TRBD1. The CDR3 DNA reads TGTGCCAGCAGCTCGGGCGACAGGGTCACTGAAGCTTTCTTT. This sequence encodes CASSSGDRVTEAFF.